This T cell receptor (beta chain) was identified during a study of follicular helper T cells after annual influenza vaccination. Sequencing was performed with immunoSEQ multiplex PCR; in TCRdb, only in-frame clones are kept and a portion is missing. The table records some 13,000 clones, nearly 80% of them present only once. Time point here: 2015-2016 season, pre-vaccination. The CDR3 runs to 12 residues. CDR1 is SQVTM, CDR2 ANQGSEA, per germline. Trimming removed 0 bases at V and 9 bases at J, with 12 bases between. The gene calls are TRBV29-1 and TRBJ2-7, with unresolved D. The source material was CXCR5- memory CD4+ T cells sorted from blood, sampled on the day of influenza vaccination. The source of this sequence is an adult who received the influenza vaccine. This CDR3 is CSVEDQKRLQYF. The CDR3 nucleotides read TGCAGCGTTGAAGATCAGAAGCGATTGCAGTACTTC.